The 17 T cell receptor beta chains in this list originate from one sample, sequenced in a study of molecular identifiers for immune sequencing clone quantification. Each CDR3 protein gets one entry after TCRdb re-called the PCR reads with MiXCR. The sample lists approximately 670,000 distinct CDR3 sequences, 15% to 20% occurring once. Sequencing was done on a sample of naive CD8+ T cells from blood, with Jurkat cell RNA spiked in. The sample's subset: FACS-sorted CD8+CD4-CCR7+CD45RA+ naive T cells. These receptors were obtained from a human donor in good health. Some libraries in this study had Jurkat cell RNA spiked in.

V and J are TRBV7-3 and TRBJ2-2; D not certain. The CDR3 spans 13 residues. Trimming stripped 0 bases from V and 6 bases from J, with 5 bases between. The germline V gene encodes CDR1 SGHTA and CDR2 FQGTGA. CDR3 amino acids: CASSLTPAGELFF. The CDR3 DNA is TGTGCCAGCAGCTTAACGCCGGCCGGGGAGCTGTTTTTT.

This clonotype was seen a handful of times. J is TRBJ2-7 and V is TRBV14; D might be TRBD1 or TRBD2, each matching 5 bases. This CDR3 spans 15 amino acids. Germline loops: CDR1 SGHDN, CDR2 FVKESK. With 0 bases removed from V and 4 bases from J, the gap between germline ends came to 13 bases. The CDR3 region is CASSQEVWGPYEQYF. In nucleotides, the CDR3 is TGTGCCAGCAGCCAAGAAGTTTGGGGACCTTACGAGCAGTACTTC.

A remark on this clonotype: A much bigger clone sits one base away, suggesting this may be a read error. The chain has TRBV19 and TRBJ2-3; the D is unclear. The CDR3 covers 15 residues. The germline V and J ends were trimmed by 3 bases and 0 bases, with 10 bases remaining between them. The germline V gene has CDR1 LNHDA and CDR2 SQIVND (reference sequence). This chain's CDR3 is CASSIELTSTDTQYF. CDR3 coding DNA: TGTGCCAGTAGTATCGAGCTAACTAGCACAGATACGCAGTATTTT.

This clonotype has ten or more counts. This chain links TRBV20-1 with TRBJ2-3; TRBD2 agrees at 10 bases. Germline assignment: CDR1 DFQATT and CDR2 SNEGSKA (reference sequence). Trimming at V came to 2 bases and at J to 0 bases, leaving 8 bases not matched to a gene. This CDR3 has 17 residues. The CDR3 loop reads CSARHSGGILSTDTQYF. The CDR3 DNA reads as TGCAGTGCTAGACATAGCGGGGGGATTTTGAGCACAGATACGCAGTATTTT.

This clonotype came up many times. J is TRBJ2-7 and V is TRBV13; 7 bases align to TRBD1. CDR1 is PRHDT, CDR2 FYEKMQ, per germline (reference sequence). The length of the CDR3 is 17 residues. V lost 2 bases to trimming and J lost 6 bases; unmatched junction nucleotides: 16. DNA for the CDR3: TGTGCCAGCAGCTTAAGTTTTAGAGGGGGCCCGGCTTCCGAGCAGTACTTC. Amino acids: CASSLSFRGGPASEQYF. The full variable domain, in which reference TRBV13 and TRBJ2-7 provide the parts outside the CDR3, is AAGVIQSPRHLIKEKRETATLKCYPIPRHDTVYWYQQGPGQDPQFLISFYEKMQSDKGSIPDRFSAQQFSDYHSELNMSSLELGDSALYFCASSLSFRGGPASEQYFGPGTRLTVT.

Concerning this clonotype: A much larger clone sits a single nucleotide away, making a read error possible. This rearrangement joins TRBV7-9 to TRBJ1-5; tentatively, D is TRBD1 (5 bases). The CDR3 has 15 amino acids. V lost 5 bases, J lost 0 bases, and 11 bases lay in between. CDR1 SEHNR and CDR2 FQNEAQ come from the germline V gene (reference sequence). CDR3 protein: CASSPGPTSNQPQHF. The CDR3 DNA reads TGTGCCAGCAGCCCGGGACCGACTAGCAATCAGCCCCAGCATTTT.

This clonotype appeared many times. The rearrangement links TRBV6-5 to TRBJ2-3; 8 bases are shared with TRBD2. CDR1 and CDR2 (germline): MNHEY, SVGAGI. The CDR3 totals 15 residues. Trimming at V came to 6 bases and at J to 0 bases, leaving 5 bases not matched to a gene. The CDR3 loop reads CASRLAGYSTDTQYF. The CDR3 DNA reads TGTGCCAGCAGATTAGCGGGATACAGCACAGATACGCAGTATTTT.

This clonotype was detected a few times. The CDR3 DNA sequence: TGTGCCAGCAGCTTAGCGGAGGGGGCGGAGGGCTACACCTTC. This codes for CASSLAEGAEGYTF. J is TRBJ1-2 and V is TRBV7-9; 7 bases align to TRBD1. With V trimmed by 0 bases and J by 8 bases, 6 bases remained unmatched. The length of the CDR3 is 14 residues. Looked up from germline, CDR1 is SEHNR and CDR2 is FQNEAQ (reference sequence).

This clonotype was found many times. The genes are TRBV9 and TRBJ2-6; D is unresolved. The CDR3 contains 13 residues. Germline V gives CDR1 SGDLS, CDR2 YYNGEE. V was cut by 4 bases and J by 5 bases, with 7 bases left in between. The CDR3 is CASSPLRANVLTF. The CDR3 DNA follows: TGTGCCAGCAGCCCCCTCAGGGCCAACGTCCTGACTTTC.

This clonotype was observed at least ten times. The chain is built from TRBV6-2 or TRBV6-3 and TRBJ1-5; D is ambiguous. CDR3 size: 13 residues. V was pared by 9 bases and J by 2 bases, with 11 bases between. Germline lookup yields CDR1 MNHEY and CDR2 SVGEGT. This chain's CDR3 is CASRSWGNQPQHF. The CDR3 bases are TGTGCCAGTCGATCATGGGGCAATCAGCCCCAGCATTTT.

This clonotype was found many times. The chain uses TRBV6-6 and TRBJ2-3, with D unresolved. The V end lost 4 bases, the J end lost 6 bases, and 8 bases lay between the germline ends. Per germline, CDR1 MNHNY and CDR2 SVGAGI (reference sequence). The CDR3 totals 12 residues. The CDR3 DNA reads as TGTGCCAGCAGTTCCGATAGCGATACGCAGTATTTT. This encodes CASSSDSDTQYF.

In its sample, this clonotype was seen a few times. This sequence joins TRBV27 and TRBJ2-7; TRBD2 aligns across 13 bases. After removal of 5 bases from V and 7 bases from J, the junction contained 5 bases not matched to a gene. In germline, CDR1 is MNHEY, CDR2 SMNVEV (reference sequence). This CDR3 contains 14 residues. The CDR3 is CASSQLAGGVEQYF. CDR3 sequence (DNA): TGTGCCAGCAGTCAACTAGCGGGAGGGGTGGAGCAGTACTTC.

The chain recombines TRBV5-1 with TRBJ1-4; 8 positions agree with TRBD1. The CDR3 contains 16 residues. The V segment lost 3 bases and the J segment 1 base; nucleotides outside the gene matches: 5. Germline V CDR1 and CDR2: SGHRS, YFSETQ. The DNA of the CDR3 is TGCGCCAGCAGCTCAATAGGACAGGGAACTAATGAAAAACTGTTTTTT. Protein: CASSSIGQGTNEKLFF.

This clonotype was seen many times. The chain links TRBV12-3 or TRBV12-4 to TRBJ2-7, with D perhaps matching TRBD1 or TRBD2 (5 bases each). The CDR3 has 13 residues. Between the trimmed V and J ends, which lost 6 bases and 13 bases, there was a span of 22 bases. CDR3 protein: CASSPPEGRPSYF. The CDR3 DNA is TGTGCCAGCAGCCCCCCAGAGGGGCGGCCGAGTTACTTC.

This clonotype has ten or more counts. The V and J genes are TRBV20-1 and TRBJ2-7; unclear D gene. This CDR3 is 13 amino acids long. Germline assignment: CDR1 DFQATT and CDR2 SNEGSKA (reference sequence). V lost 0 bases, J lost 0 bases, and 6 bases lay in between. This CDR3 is CSARDQDSYEQYF. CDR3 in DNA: TGCAGTGCTAGAGATCAAGACTCCTACGAGCAGTACTTC.

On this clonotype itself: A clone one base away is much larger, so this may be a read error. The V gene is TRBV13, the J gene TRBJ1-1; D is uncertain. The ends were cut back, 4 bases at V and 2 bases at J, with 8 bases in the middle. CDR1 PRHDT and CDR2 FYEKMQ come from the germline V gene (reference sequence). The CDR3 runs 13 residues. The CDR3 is CASSSVVNTEAFF. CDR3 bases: TGTGCCAGCAGCTCAGTTGTTAACACTGAAGCTTTCTTT.

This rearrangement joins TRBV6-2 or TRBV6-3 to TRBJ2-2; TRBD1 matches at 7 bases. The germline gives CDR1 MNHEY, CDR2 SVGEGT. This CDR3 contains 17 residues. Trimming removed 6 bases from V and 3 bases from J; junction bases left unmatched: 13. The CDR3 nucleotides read TGTGCCAGCAGCCAACACACGACAGGGTTGGACACCGGGGAGCTGTTTTTT. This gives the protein CASSQHTTGLDTGELFF.